These 23 T cell receptor beta chains originate from one sample sequenced in a study of blood T cell repertoires in COVID-19. Some clones are missing from TCRdb's copy, which holds only in-frame ones; the method was immunoSEQ multiplex PCR. The table lists fewer than 250,000 clones, 70% to 90% of them singletons. The specimen was peripheral blood. These receptors all come from a man aged 45 to 65 with acute or convalescent COVID-19.

This sequence joins TRBV7-9 and TRBJ2-1; 9 bases line up with TRBD1. This CDR3 region has 14 residues. Germline V gene sequence: CDR1 SEHNR, CDR2 FQNEAQ (reference sequence). The trim removed 8 bases at V and 3 bases at J, leaving 5 bases unmatched. The CDR3: CASGGQGRYNEQFF. CDR3 coding DNA: TGTGCCAGCGGAGGACAGGGGCGCTACAATGAGCAGTTCTTC.

V and J are TRBV5-1 and TRBJ2-5, with D uncertain. The germline CDR1 and CDR2 sequences are SGHRS and YFSETQ. The CDR3 has 13 amino acids. Trimming left V 0 bases short and J 5 bases short, with 8 bases between. DNA of the CDR3: TGCGCCAGCAGCTTGGAGCCATGGGAGACCCAGTACTTC. Protein: CASSLEPWETQYF.

The genes are TRBV30 and TRBJ2-3; D unresolved. The germline CDR1 and CDR2 sequences are GTSNPN and SVGIG (reference sequence). The germline V and J ends were trimmed by 0 bases and 2 bases, with 12 bases remaining between them. The CDR3 has 15 amino acids. CDR3: CAWSVNRLDTDTQYF. CDR3 sequence (DNA): TGTGCCTGGAGTGTTAATAGGCTAGACACAGATACGCAGTATTTT.

The CDR3 loop reads CASRKGQGGNQPQHF. As DNA, the CDR3 is TGTGCCAGCAGAAAAGGACAGGGTGGAAATCAGCCCCAGCATTTT. The chain combines TRBV6-6 with TRBJ1-5; 8 bases match TRBD1. V shed 6 bases and J 4 bases; nucleotides not matched to a gene: 8. CDR1 and CDR2 from the germline V gene are MNHNY and SVGAGI (reference sequence). This CDR3 has 15 residues.

This rearrangement joins TRBV28 to TRBJ2-7, with 14 bases aligning to TRBD2. Germline CDR1 reads MDHEN; CDR2 reads SYDVKM. The CDR3 runs to 17 residues. The junction had 11 bases not matched to a gene; V was cut back by 6 bases and J by 4 bases. CDR3 coding DNA: TGTGCCAGCAGGCTTCCCCCGACTAGCGGGAGGGAGTACGAGCAGTACTTC. The encoded protein is CASRLPPTSGREYEQYF.

There are a few counts of this clone. The CDR3 DNA follows: TGCAGCGTTGAAGGGGCCGACCACCCTAAGGCGGGTGAATACAATGAGCAGTTCTTC. It translates to CSVEGADHPKAGEYNEQFF. The chain has TRBV29-1 and TRBJ2-1; a possible D gene is TRBD2 (5 bases). V dropped 1 base and J dropped 4 bases, with 26 bases sitting between them. Per the germline V gene, CDR1 is SQVTM and CDR2 is ANQGSEA. This CDR3 is built from 19 residues.

J is TRBJ2-7 and V is TRBV6-5; 7 positions match TRBD1. Losses at the gene ends were 7 bases for V and 1 base for J; bases not matched to a gene: 10. CDR3 length: 15 residues. Germline CDR1 reads MNHEY; CDR2 reads SVGAGI. The CDR3 sequence is CASTKAGDRSYEQYF. As DNA, the CDR3 is TGTGCCAGCACGAAAGCCGGGGACAGATCCTACGAGCAGTACTTC.

There are a few counts of this clone. Written as DNA, the CDR3 is TGTGCCAGCTCACTCAACTCCGGACAGGCCACCTATGGCTACACCTTC. Translating gives CASSLNSGQATYGYTF. This chain joins TRBV18 and TRBJ1-2; 7 positions agree with TRBD1. V shed 4 bases and J 4 bases; nucleotides not matched to a gene: 12. The CDR3 consists of 16 residues. Germline assignment: CDR1 KGHSH and CDR2 LQKENI.

V and J are TRBV10-3 and TRBJ1-2; D is possibly TRBD1 (6 bases). The CDR3 runs to 13 residues. Germline lookup yields CDR1 ENHRY and CDR2 SYGVKD. Trimming pared 7 bases from V and 8 bases from J, leaving 17 bases between. CDR3 region: CAITGDGIEGYTF. The CDR3 DNA reads TGTGCCATCACAGGGGACGGTATAGAGGGCTACACCTTC.

The J gene is TRBJ1-5, the V gene TRBV12-3 or TRBV12-4; no reliable D call. V was trimmed by 3 bases and J by 6 bases, leaving 3 bases between them. The CDR3 totals 11 residues. DNA of the CDR3: TGTGCCAGCAGTTTCGGTCAGCCCCAGCATTTT. Its protein product is CASSFGQPQHF.

The V and J genes are TRBV6-4 and TRBJ2-6; a weak D match, TRBD1 (6 bases). The germline CDR1 and CDR2 sequences are MRHNA and SNTAGT. V dropped 5 bases and J dropped 2 bases, with 10 bases sitting between them. The CDR3 is 15 residues long. The CDR3 loop reads CASSPQGTGANVLTF. The CDR3 DNA follows: TGTGCCAGCAGTCCGCAGGGGACTGGGGCCAACGTCCTGACTTTC.

The V gene is TRBV10-3, the J gene TRBJ2-7, with 12 bases aligning to TRBD1. V lost 0 bases, J lost 1 base, and 7 bases stayed unmatched. Germline V gene sequence: CDR1 ENHRY, CDR2 SYGVKD. This CDR3 has 18 residues. The CDR3 DNA is TGTGCCATCAGTGAGTCCGGGACAGGGGGCGGATCTTCCTACGAGCAGTACTTC. The encoded protein is CAISESGTGGGSSYEQYF.

The sample holds a few counts of this clone. The chain combines TRBV30 with TRBJ2-1; perhaps TRBD2 as D (5 bases). Germline V gene lookup returns CDR1 GTSNPN and CDR2 SVGIG (reference sequence). The CDR3 runs to 16 residues. Trimming took off 3 bases at V and 3 bases at J, with 18 bases between the two ends. CDR3 in DNA: TGTGCCTGGAGCCAACGAGGAGGAATCAACTACAATGAGCAGTTCTTC. It is translated as CAWSQRGGINYNEQFF.

This clone appeared a single time. The J gene is TRBJ2-1, the V gene TRBV12-3 or TRBV12-4; no clear D gene. The ends were cut back, 2 bases at V and 3 bases at J, with 5 bases in the middle. This CDR3 has 13 amino acids. The CDR3 spells CASSLSYYNEQFF. CDR3 coding DNA: TGTGCCAGCAGTTTATCCTACTACAATGAGCAGTTCTTC.

The rearrangement uses TRBV5-1 and TRBJ1-6, with D possibly matching TRBD1 (6 bases). This CDR3 spans 14 amino acids. The germline V gene has CDR1 SGHRS and CDR2 YFSETQ. Trimming took off 0 bases at V and 9 bases at J, with 10 bases between the two ends. CDR3 region: CASSLEARGSPLHF. CDR3 in DNA: TGCGCCAGCAGCTTGGAAGCCAGGGGTTCACCCCTCCACTTT. The full variable domain, completed using reference TRBV5-1 and TRBJ1-6, is KAGVTQTPRYLIKTRGQQVTLSCSPISGHRSVSWYQQTPGQGLQFLFEYFSETQRNKGNFPGRFSGRQFSNSRSEMNVSTLELGDSALYLCASSLEARGSPLHFGNGTRLTVT.

The chain carries TRBV2 and TRBJ2-5; the D gene is possibly TRBD1 (6 bases). V shed 6 bases and J shed 2 bases, with 10 bases lying between them. Germline CDR1 SNHLY, CDR2 FYNNEI. The CDR3 totals 13 residues. The CDR3 DNA reads TGTGCCAGCAGGGGACAACCTCAAGAGACCCAGTACTTC. Encoded protein: CASRGQPQETQYF.

This sequence joins TRBV9 and TRBJ1-1; D unresolved. Germline V lookup: CDR1 SGDLS, CDR2 YYNGEE. The V end lost 0 bases, the J end lost 1 base, and 7 bases lay between the germline ends. The CDR3 sequence is 14 residues long. CDR3 sequence (DNA): TGTGCCAGCAGCGTAGAGGGAGCGAACACTGAAGCTTTCTTT. This encodes CASSVEGANTEAFF.

This chain links TRBV6-5 with TRBJ1-1, with a possible D match to TRBD1 (6 bases). This CDR3 comprises 13 residues. Germline V lookup: CDR1 MNHEY, CDR2 SVGAGI. With 7 bases removed from V and 7 bases from J, the gap between germline ends came to 16 bases. CDR3 amino acids: CASKPARGNEAFF. In DNA form, the CDR3 reads TGTGCCAGCAAACCTGCTAGGGGGAATGAAGCTTTCTTT.

The chain joins TRBV29-1 to TRBJ1-1; 8 nucleotides line up with TRBD1. Germline CDR1 is SQVTM and CDR2 is ANQGSEA. Losses at the gene ends were 7 bases for V and 2 bases for J; bases not matched to a gene: 6. CDR3 length equals 13 residues. CDR3 sequence (DNA): TGCAGCGGACAAGACAGGGGAAACACTGAAGCTTTCTTT. The encoded protein is CSGQDRGNTEAFF.

The J gene is TRBJ2-7, the V gene TRBV28; 9 bases align to TRBD2. The V gene end was trimmed by 8 bases and the J gene end by 6 bases; junction bases not matched to a gene: 20. Germline lookup yields CDR1 MDHEN and CDR2 SYDVKM. There are 17 residues in the CDR3. The CDR3 loop is CASCHQVGIAGVGEQYF. Written as DNA, the CDR3 is TGTGCCAGCTGCCACCAAGTTGGGATAGCGGGAGTTGGCGAGCAGTACTTC. Filled out from reference TRBV28 and TRBJ2-7, the complete variable domain reads DVKVTQSSRYLVKRTGEKVFLECVQDMDHENMFWYRQDPGLGLRLIYFSYDVKMKEKGDIPEGYSVSREKKERFSLILESASTNQTSMYLCASCHQVGIAGVGEQYFGPGTRLTVT.

This sequence joins TRBV7-6 and TRBJ1-5; D not certain. V shed 4 bases and J shed 3 bases, with 7 bases lying between them. The CDR3 spans 13 residues. CDR1 and CDR2 from the germline V gene are SGHVS and FNYEAQ. This chain's CDR3 is CASSSDTNQPQHF. CDR3 bases: TGTGCCAGCAGCTCCGACACCAATCAGCCCCAGCATTTT.

In DNA, the CDR3 is TGTGCCAGCAGCAGAGGACAGGGAAGGTACAATGAGCAGTTCTTC. It codes for CASSRGQGRYNEQFF. The chain couples TRBV6-5 to TRBJ2-1; 8 positions match TRBD1. The CDR3 has 15 amino acids. With 6 bases clipped from V and 4 bases from J, the junction kept 8 bases outside the gene matches. Germline V gives CDR1 MNHEY, CDR2 SVGAGI.

This clone has only a few counts. The chain joins TRBV6-5 to TRBJ2-5, with D unresolved. V was pared by 2 bases and J by 5 bases, with 9 bases between. The CDR3 is 13 amino acids. CDR1 MNHEY and CDR2 SVGAGI come from the germline V gene. CDR3 residues: CASSYVGLETQYF. The CDR3 DNA reads TGTGCCAGCAGTTACGTCGGTTTGGAGACCCAGTACTTC.